The clone carrying this T cell receptor (beta chain) was picked up many times. Its antigen remains unknown. This record belongs to a study of breast tumors, draining lymph nodes, adjacent tissues. TCRdb passed the multiplex PCR reads through MiXCR, listing each CDR3 protein once. The table has under 300,000 distinct CDR3 sequences, under 40% seen once. Study findings and constraints: That most tumor T cells come from lymph nodes remained unproven. Compared with basal-like, luminal-like tumors shared significantly more repertoire with nontumor tissue. Tumor TCR diversity was below lymph nodes but above nontumor tissue.

Germline lookup yields CDR1 LGHDT and CDR2 YNNKEL (reference sequence). V was trimmed by 2 bases and J by 10 bases, leaving 8 bases between them. The CDR3 extends over 11 amino acids. Breast cancer patients provided tissue from their axillary draining lymph nodes. This receptor was taken from a female donor with breast cancer. Some clones in this sample may be carry-over from other donors' samples. Material: axillary lymph node tissue. V gene TRBV3-1 combines with J gene TRBJ2-5; D uncertain. CDR3 amino acids: CASSQWSDQYF. For the CDR3, the DNA is TGTGCCAGCAGCCAATGGTCTGACCAGTACTTC.